Listed below are T cell receptor beta chains from one sample, sequenced in a study of blood T cell repertoires in COVID-19. Only in-frame clones appear in the TCRdb table, and some are missing; sequencing was by immunoSEQ multiplex PCR. This table holds around 190,000 clones, 76% found once. Sequenced input: peripheral blood. These TCRs come from a woman in her forties or fifties with active or convalescent COVID-19. CDR3s leave out the opening cysteine and the closing phenylalanine or tryptophan. Each record gives: V gene, D gene, clone size, J gene, CDR3 protein. A D gene is named only where the DNA matches it firmly. The listing skips clone size in some rows; elsewhere it reads once, few, many or a size class.

V gene: TRBV19; D gene: -; clone size: -; J gene: TRBJ1-6; CDR3 protein: ASSMGGNSPLH
V gene: TRBV11-3; D gene: TRBD2; clone size: -; J gene: TRBJ2-1; CDR3 protein: ASSSGGEGSEQF
V gene: TRBV10-3; D gene: TRBD2; clone size: once; J gene: TRBJ2-3; CDR3 protein: AIGGLAANTDTQY
V gene: TRBV12-3/TRBV12-4; D gene: -; clone size: -; J gene: TRBJ2-1; CDR3 protein: ASRPARGGEEF
V gene: TRBV27; D gene: TRBD2; clone size: -; J gene: TRBJ2-3; CDR3 protein: ASSLATSVTDTQY
V gene: TRBV4-3; D gene: TRBD1; clone size: -; J gene: TRBJ2-3; CDR3 protein: ASSQASSAGTGGSDTQY
V gene: TRBV28; D gene: -; clone size: -; J gene: TRBJ2-2; CDR3 protein: ASSLGEVTGELF
V gene: TRBV27; D gene: -; clone size: -; J gene: TRBJ1-2; CDR3 protein: ASSPRWSTNYGYT
V gene: TRBV6-5; D gene: -; clone size: -; J gene: TRBJ1-1; CDR3 protein: ASSSGFENTEAF
V gene: TRBV7-3; D gene: -; clone size: -; J gene: TRBJ2-1; CDR3 protein: ASSLSRGNEQF
V gene: TRBV7-6; D gene: TRBD1; clone size: -; J gene: TRBJ1-2; CDR3 protein: ASSPGQERGYT
V gene: TRBV7-2; D gene: TRBD2; clone size: -; J gene: TRBJ2-2; CDR3 protein: ASSLDTSGIAGELF
V gene: TRBV6-6; D gene: -; clone size: once; J gene: TRBJ2-2; CDR3 protein: ASWKGTGELF
V gene: TRBV5-1; D gene: -; clone size: -; J gene: TRBJ2-1; CDR3 protein: ASSALASSYNEQF
V gene: TRBV7-2; D gene: -; clone size: once; J gene: TRBJ2-1; CDR3 protein: ASSLGALSDRQF
V gene: TRBV9; D gene: -; clone size: -; J gene: TRBJ1-3; CDR3 protein: ASSFDTDSGNTIY
V gene: TRBV25-1; D gene: -; clone size: -; J gene: TRBJ1-1; CDR3 protein: ASTPGALNTEAF
V gene: TRBV7-2; D gene: -; clone size: few; J gene: TRBJ2-5; CDR3 protein: ASRRGSLQETQY
V gene: TRBV5-8; D gene: TRBD1; clone size: -; J gene: TRBJ2-1; CDR3 protein: ASSRQGGGNEQF
V gene: TRBV6-2/TRBV6-3; D gene: -; clone size: many; J gene: TRBJ1-5; CDR3 protein: ASSYLLYQPQH
V gene: TRBV19; D gene: TRBD1; clone size: few; J gene: TRBJ1-2; CDR3 protein: ASSLRTGRSYGYT
V gene: TRBV7-2; D gene: -; clone size: -; J gene: TRBJ2-7; CDR3 protein: ASSHGSSYEQY
V gene: TRBV6-2/TRBV6-3; D gene: -; clone size: -; J gene: TRBJ2-5; CDR3 protein: ASSYSALQETQY
V gene: TRBV15; D gene: TRBD1; clone size: -; J gene: TRBJ2-3; CDR3 protein: ATSRDGTGGADTQY
V gene: TRBV28; D gene: -; clone size: -; J gene: TRBJ2-1; CDR3 protein: ASSSVSSYNEQF